This T cell receptor (beta chain) emerged from a study of blood T cell repertoires in COVID-19 (dated by TCRdb to between 2020 and 2021). Regarding the complete study: Samples from collaborators originated in the United States, Italy and Spain and spanned both the acute and convalescent phases of COVID-19. The prospective study material was composed of cDNA or gDNA derived from T cells, B-cell-depleted T cells, or PBMCs. The dataset comprised deeply sampled blood TCRbeta repertoires from subjects exposed to, actively infected with, or recovered from COVID-19. The repertoires were made available in a free public database intended to serve as a resource for research on the immune response to SARS-CoV-2. The samples were drawn from two sources: the first 160 participants of the ongoing ImmuneRACE study, and 1,254 subjects contributed by 6 global collaborators. Sample metadata almost always included a de-identified subject ID, COVID-19 status, age in years and sex. Where available, HLA class I and class II types were taken from metadata supplied by the sample provider and were not determined by assay-based typing. Study-level results and caveats: The quantity of clinical and demographic metadata differed by source and by participant and was supplied without curation.

A distance of 15 bases separates the germline ends of V and J, which lose 3 bases and 8 bases respectively. CDR1 SQVTM and CDR2 ANQGSEA were looked up in the germline V gene. From the cysteine up to the phenylalanine, the CDR3 has a length of 13 residues. Only the CDR3 portion is preserved as DNA: 39 bases, with reading frame beginning at the first base. TCRbeta CDR3 regions were amplified from genomic DNA by means of the immunoSEQ Assay, a bias-controlled multiplex PCR. In the paper's pipeline: Within the assay, amplification of reference gene primers was used to estimate how many nucleated cells each sample contained. To quantify the absolute abundance of each unique TCRbeta CDR3 rearrangement, sequence reads were collapsed and filtered. Productive Simpson clonality was computed per sample as the square root of Simpson's diversity index over productive rearrangements. In TCRdb, the immuneACCESS table is reduced to in-frame sequences with V and J assigned. These tables do not hold every clone; where another copy was compared, an unresolved V gene accounts for under half, and the others remain unexplained. That table supplies the V and J calls and clone size; D and trimming were determined from the DNA. This sample holds a few hundred thousand clones; roughly 86% were observed only once. The top ten clonotypes cover 8% to 9% of the sample.

Details on this clone: There is no known antigen for this receptor. Per-nucleotide qualities are absent, and no much larger clonotype sits a single base away.

Participants in the prospective study were enrolled through a virtual design, were aged about 18 to 100 years, and lived in 24 United States geographic areas. In the prospective study, participants were assigned to cohorts based on the clinical history participants reported in a screening survey and a study questionnaire. Recovered participants in ImmuneRACE Cohort 3 were defined as having two consecutive negative NP/OP PCR tests, clearance from a healthcare professional, or resolution of symptoms. In the prospective study, mobile phlebotomists collected whole blood, serum and a nasopharyngeal or oropharyngeal swab from each participant. Participants in the prospective study had the option to provide additional blood draws and questionnaires over a roughly 2-month period. Before DNA extraction, blood samples from the prospective study were shipped at room temperature or frozen.

This TCR derives from a woman between 18 and 29 years old who had recovered from COVID-19. The source material was PBMCs or T cells enriched from blood (not recorded which). The receptor chain draws on TRBV29-1 and TRBJ2-3, and possibly TRBD2, on 6 matching bases. CDR3 reads: CSVDRLARSTQYF. The DNA sequence follows: TGCAGCGTTGATCGGCTAGCGAGGAGTACGCAGTATTTT.